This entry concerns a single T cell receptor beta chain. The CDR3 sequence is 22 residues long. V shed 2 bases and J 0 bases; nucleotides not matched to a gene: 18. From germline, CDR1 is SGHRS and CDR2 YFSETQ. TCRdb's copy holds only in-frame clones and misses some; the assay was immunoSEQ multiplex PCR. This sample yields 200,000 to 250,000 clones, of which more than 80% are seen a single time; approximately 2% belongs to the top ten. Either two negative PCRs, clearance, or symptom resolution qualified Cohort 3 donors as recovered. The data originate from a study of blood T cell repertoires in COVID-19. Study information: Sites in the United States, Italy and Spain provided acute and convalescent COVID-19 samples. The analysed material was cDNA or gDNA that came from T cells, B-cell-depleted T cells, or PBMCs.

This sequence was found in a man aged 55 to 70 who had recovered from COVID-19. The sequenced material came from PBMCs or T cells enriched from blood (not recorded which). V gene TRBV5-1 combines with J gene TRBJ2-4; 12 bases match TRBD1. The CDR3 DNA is TGCGCCAGCAGCTTAAGGGACAGGGGGCGCTCCATGACCAGACTAGCCAAAAACATTCAGTACTTC. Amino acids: CASSLRDRGRSMTRLAKNIQYF.